This T cell receptor (beta chain) was captured in a study of blood T cell repertoires in COVID-19. On the study more broadly: COVID-19 samples, acute and convalescent, were from the United States, Italy and Spain.

Those enrolled, adults aged roughly 18 to 89 years, came from about two dozen US areas. Sequencing was performed with immunoSEQ multiplex PCR; in TCRdb, only in-frame clones are kept and a portion is missing. There are about 250,000 clones in the sample; over 75% occur only once, and approximately 8.6% lies in the top ten. The junction had 4 bases not matched to a gene; V was cut back by 3 bases and J by 0 bases. Germline loops: CDR1 SGDLS, CDR2 YYNGEE. The CDR3 is 15 residues long. The TCR comes from a woman aged 45 to 65 with acute COVID-19. V and J are TRBV9 and TRBJ1-1; TRBD1 matches 8 bases. The sample consisted of PBMCs or T cells enriched from blood (not recorded which). CDR3 in DNA: TGTGCCAGCAGCGCTCAACAGGGGGTGAACACTGAAGCTTTCTTT. Protein product: CASSAQQGVNTEAFF.